Reported below is one TCR beta chain. The CDR3 consists of 17 residues. V dropped 1 base and J dropped 1; count of bases not matched to a gene: 7. In germline, CDR1 is DFQATT, CDR2 SNEGSKA (reference sequence). Diagnosis relied on clinical symptoms, serum thyroxine and TRAb, thyroid ultrasound and orbital computed tomography. The data originate from a study of T cells in Graves' hyperthyroidism and ophthalmopathy. RNA transcripts served as the template for amplifying TCR beta CDR3 regions. HTBI primers were employed in a first-round RT-PCR of the TCR CDR3. Via MiXCR, TCRdb re-called the multiplex PCR reads, giving one row per CDR3 protein. The sample consists of some 300,000 distinct CDR3 sequences, roughly 15% of them appearing once.

Sample: blood. The V call is TRBV20-1, the J call TRBJ2-1; 10 nucleotides line up with TRBD2. This TCR came from a man aged 25 to 45 with Graves' hyperthyroidism. The CDR3 loop is CSARGGASGSSYNEQFF. CDR3 nucleotide sequence: TGCAGTGCTAGAGGAGGGGCTAGCGGGAGTTCCTACAATGAGCAGTTCTTC.